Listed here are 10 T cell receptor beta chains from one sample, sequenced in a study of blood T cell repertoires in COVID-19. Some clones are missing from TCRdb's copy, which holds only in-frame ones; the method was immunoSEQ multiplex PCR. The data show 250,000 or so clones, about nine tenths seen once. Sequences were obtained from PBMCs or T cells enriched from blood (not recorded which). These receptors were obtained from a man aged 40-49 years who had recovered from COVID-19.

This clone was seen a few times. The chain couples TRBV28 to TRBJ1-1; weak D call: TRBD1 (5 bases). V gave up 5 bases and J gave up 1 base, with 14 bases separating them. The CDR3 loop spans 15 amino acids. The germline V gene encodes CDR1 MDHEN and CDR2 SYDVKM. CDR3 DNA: TGTGCCAGCAGTCTCAGCACGGGGGGGAACACTGAAGCTTTCTTT. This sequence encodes CASSLSTGGNTEAFF.

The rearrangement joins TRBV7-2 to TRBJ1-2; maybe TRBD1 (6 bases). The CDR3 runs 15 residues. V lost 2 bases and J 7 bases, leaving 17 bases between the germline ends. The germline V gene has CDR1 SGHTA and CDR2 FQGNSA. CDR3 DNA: TGTGCCAGCAGCTTACCTGCAGGGGTGCTTAGTGGCTACACCTTC. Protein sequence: CASSLPAGVLSGYTF.

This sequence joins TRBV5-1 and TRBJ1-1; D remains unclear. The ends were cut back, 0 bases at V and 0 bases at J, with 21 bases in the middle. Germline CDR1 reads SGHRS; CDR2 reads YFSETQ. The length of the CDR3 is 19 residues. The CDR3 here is CASSLVVGGPDPLNTEAFF. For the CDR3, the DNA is TGCGCCAGCAGCTTGGTCGTAGGTGGGCCAGACCCCCTGAACACTGAAGCTTTCTTT.

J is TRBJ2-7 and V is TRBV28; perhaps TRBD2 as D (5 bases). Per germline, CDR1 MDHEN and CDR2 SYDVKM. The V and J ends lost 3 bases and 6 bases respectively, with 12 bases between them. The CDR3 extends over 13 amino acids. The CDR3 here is CASSFVSRGEQYF. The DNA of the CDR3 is TGTGCCAGCAGTTTTGTGAGCCGGGGCGAGCAGTACTTC. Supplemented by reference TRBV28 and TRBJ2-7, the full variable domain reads DVKVTQSSRYLVKRTGEKVFLECVQDMDHENMFWYRQDPGLGLRLIYFSYDVKMKEKGDIPEGYSVSREKKERFSLILESASTNQTSMYLCASSFVSRGEQYFGPGTRLTVT.

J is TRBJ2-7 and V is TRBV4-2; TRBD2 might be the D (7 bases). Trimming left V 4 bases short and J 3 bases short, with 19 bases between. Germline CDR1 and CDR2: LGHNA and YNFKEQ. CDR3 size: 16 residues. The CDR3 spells CASSRGGGAPGYEQYF. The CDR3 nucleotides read TGTGCCAGCAGCCGAGGGGGAGGGGCCCCAGGCTACGAGCAGTACTTC.

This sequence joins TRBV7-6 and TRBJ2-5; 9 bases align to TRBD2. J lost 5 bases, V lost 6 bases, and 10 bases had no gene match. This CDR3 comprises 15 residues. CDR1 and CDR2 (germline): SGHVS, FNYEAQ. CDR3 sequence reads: CASRDSRLAGETQYF. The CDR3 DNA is TGTGCCAGCAGGGACTCCAGGCTAGCGGGGGAGACCCAGTACTTC.

The CDR3 reads CASSQDFTAGNTIYF. The CDR3 DNA is TGTGCCAGCAGCCAAGACTTCACAGCCGGAAACACCATATATTTT. This chain joins TRBV3-1 (or the pseudogene TRBV3-2) and TRBJ1-3, with unresolved D. V lost 0 bases, J lost 4 bases, and 10 bases lay in between. The germline V gene encodes CDR1 LGHDT and CDR2 YNNKEL (reference sequence). CDR3 length: 15 residues.

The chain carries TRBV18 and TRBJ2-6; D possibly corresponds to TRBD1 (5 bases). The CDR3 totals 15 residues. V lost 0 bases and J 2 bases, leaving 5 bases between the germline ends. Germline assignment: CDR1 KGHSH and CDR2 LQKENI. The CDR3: CASSPPQAGANVLTF. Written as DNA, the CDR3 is TGTGCCAGCTCACCACCACAGGCTGGGGCCAACGTCCTGACTTTC. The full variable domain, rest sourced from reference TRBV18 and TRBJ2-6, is NAGVMQNPRHLVRRRGQEARLRCSPMKGHSHVYWYRQLPEEGLKFMVYLQKENIIDESGMPKERFSAEFPKEGPSILRIQQVVRGDSAAYFCASSPPQAGANVLTFGAGSRLTVL.

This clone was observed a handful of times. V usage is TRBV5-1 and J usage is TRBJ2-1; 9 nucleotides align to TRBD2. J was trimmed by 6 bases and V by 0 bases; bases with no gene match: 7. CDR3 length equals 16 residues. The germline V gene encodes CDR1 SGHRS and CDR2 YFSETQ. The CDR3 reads CASSLELAGRGNEQFF. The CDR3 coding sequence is TGCGCCAGCAGCTTGGAACTAGCGGGTAGGGGCAATGAGCAGTTCTTC.

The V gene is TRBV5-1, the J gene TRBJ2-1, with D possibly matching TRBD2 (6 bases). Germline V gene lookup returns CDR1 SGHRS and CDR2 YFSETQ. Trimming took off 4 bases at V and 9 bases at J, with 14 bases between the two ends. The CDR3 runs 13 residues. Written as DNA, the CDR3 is TGCGCCAGCAGCCCTACTAGCCCGGGTGAGCAGTTCTTC. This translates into CASSPTSPGEQFF.